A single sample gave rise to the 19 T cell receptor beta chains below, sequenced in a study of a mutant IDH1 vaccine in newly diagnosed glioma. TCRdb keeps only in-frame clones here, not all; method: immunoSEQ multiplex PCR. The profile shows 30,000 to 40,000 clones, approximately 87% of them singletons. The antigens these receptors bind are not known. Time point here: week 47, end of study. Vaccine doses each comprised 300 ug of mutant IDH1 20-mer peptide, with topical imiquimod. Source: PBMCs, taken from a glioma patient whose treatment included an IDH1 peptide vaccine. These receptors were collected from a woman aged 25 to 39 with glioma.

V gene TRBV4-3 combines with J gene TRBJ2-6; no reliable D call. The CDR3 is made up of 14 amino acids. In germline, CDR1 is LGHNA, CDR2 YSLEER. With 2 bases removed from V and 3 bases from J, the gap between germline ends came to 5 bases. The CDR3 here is CASSQSFGANVLTF. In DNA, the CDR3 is TGCGCCAGCAGCCAATCTTTTGGGGCCAACGTCCTGACTTTC.

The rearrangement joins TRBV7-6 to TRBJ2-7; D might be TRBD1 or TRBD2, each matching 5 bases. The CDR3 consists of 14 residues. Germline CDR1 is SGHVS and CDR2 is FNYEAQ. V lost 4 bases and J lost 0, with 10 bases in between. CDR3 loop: CASSSGTSSYEQYF. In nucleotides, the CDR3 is TGTGCCAGCAGCTCCGGGACGTCCTCCTACGAGCAGTACTTC.

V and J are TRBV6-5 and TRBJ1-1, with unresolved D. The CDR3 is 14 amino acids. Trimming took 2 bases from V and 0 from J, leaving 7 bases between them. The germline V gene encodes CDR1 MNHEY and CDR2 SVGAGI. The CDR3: CASSYEYVNTEAFF. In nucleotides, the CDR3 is TGTGCCAGCAGTTACGAGTATGTGAACACTGAAGCTTTCTTT.

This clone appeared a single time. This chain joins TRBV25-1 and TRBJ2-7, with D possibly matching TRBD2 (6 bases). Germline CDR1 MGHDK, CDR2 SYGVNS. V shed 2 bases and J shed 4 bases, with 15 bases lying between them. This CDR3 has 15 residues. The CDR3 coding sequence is TGTGCCAGCAGTGAAGCCGGGGTAGCGGCATACGAGCAGTACTTC. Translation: CASSEAGVAAYEQYF.

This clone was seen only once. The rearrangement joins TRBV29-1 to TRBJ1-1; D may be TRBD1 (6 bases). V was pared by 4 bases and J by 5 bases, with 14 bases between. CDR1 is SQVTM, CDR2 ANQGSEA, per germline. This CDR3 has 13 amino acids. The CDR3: CSVVSGAGTEAFF. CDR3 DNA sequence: TGCAGCGTTGTGTCAGGGGCAGGAACTGAAGCTTTCTTT.

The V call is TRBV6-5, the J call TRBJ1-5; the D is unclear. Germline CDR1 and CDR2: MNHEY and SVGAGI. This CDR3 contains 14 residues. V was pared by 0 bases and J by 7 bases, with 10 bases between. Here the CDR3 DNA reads TGTGCCAGCAGTTACTCGAGTCTGGGGCAGCCCCAGCATTTT. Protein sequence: CASSYSSLGQPQHF.

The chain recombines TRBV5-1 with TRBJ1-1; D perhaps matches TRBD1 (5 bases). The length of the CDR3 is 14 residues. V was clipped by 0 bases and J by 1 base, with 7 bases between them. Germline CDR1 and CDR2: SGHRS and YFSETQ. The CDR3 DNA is TGCGCCAGCAGCTTGGCCGGGGGGAACACTGAAGCTTTCTTT. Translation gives CASSLAGGNTEAFF.

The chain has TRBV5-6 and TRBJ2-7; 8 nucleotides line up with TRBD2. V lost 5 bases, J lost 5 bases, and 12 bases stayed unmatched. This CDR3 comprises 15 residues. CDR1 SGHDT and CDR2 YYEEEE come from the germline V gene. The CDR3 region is CASRLRGGLVNEQYF. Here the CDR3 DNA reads TGTGCCAGCAGGCTCCGGGGGGGCCTCGTGAACGAGCAGTACTTC.

The CDR3 is CASTLEFSGANVLTF. In DNA form, the CDR3 reads TGTGCCAGCACCTTAGAGTTCTCTGGGGCCAACGTCCTGACTTTC. The chain is built from TRBV2 and TRBJ2-6, with D hard to call. Looked up from germline, CDR1 is SNHLY and CDR2 is FYNNEI. This CDR3 has 15 residues. Trimming removed 7 bases from V and 0 bases from J, with 10 bases in between.

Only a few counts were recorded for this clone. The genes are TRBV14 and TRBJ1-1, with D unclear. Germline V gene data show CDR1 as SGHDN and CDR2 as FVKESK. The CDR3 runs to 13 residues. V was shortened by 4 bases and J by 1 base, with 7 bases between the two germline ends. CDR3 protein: CASSREWNTEAFF. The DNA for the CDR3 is TGTGCCAGCAGCCGCGAATGGAACACTGAAGCTTTCTTT.

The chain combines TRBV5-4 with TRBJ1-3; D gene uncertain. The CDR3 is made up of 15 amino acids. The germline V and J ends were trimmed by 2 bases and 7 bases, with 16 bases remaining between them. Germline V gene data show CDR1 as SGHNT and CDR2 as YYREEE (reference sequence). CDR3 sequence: CASSFGPDGGNTIYF. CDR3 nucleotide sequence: TGTGCCAGCAGCTTTGGGCCGGATGGTGGGAACACCATATATTTT.

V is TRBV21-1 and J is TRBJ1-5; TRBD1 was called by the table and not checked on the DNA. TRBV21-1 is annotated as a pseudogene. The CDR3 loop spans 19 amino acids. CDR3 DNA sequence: TGTGCCAGCAGAAAACTCGGGACAGGGGGCGAGAATAGCAATCAGCCCCAGCATTTT. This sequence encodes CASRKLGTGGENSNQPQHF.

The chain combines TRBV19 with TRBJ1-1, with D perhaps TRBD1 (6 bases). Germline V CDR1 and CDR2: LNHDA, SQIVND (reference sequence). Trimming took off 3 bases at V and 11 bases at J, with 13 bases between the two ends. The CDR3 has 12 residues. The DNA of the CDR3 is TGTGCCAGTAGTATCCCCGGGGGCAAGGCTTTCTTT. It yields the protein CASSIPGGKAFF.

CDR3 amino acids: CASSVGSGGYTF. Written as DNA, the CDR3 is TGTGCCAGCAGTGTTGGCTCCGGTGGCTACACCTTC. The V gene is TRBV25-1, the J gene TRBJ1-2; D unclear. Trimming took 4 bases from V and 7 from J, leaving 10 bases between them. CDR1 MGHDK and CDR2 SYGVNS come from the germline V gene. This CDR3 region has 12 residues.

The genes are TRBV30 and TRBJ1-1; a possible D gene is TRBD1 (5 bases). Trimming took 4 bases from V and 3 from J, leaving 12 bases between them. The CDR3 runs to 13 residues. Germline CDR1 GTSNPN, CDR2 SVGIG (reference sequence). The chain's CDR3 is CAWTTAIYTEAFF. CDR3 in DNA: TGTGCCTGGACGACAGCTATTTACACTGAAGCTTTCTTT.

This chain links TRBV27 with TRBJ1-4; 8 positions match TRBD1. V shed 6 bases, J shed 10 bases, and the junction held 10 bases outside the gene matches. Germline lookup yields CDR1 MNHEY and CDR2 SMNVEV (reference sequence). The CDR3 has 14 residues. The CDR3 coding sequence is TGTGCCAGCAGAGGGACAGGAACCGGGGGAAAACTGTTTTTT. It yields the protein CASRGTGTGGKLFF.

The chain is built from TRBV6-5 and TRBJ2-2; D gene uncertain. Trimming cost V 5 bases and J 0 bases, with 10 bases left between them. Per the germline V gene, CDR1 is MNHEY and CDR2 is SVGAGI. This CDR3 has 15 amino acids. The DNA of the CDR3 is TGTGCCAGCAGTCGACATTCCGCGAACACCGGGGAGCTGTTTTTT. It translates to CASSRHSANTGELFF.

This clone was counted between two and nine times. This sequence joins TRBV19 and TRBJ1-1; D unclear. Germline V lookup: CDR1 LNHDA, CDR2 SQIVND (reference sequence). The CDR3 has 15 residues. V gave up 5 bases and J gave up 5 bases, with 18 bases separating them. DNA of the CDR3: TGTGCCAGTAGTCCTAAAGAGGGCAAGAGGACTGAAGCTTTCTTT. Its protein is CASSPKEGKRTEAFF.

The CDR3 DNA reads TGTGCCACCAGCGGCTTACGACAGGGGTCTCGCACAGATACGCAGTATTTT. Its protein is CATSGLRQGSRTDTQYF. This rearrangement joins TRBV15 to TRBJ2-3, with TRBD1 identical over 8 bases. CDR3 length equals 17 residues. V lost 5 bases and J lost 1; bases outside the gene matches: 11. The germline V gene has CDR1 LNHNV and CDR2 YYDKDF (reference sequence). The variable domain in full, completed from reference TRBV15 and TRBJ2-3, reads DAMVIQNPRYQVTQFGKPVTLSCSQTLNHNVMYWYQQKSSQAPKLLFHYYDKDFNNEADTPDNFQSRRPNTSFCFLDIRSPGLGDTAMYLCATSGLRQGSRTDTQYFGPGTRLTVL.